The clone carrying this T cell receptor beta chain was seen only a few times. Its cognate antigen is unknown. The data derive from a study of a mutant IDH1 vaccine in newly diagnosed glioma. Study details: The study started vaccination 4-6 weeks after radiotherapy alone, or with temozolomide cycles. Treated patients were roughly 62% male, about 38% female, mean age around 40 years. Beforehand, treatment had been radiotherapy, temozolomide, or both; the majority received both.

Time point: week 23, last vaccination. Vaccinated patients received 300 ug of mutant IDH1 20-mer peptide per dose, with topical imiquimod. The astrocytomas were IDH1-mutant, ATRX-negative, and WHO grade 3 or 4. Repertoires were generated with immunoSEQ multiplex PCR, while TCRdb's copy carries only in-frame clones and drops some. The sample includes approximately 43,000 clones, about 78% of them seen just once. Germline V gene lookup returns CDR1 MNHNS and CDR2 SASEGT. V lost 2 bases, J lost 8 bases, and 16 bases lay in between. This CDR3 region has 15 residues. The TCR sequence derives from a woman aged 35 to 49 with glioma. Some clones in this sample may be carry-over from other donors' samples. This sample comprised PBMCs, obtained from a glioma patient whose treatment included an IDH1 peptide vaccine. The gene calls are TRBV6-1 and TRBJ2-1; D is ambiguous. Written as DNA, the CDR3 is TGTGCCAGCAGTGAACCAGGCCCAGGAAGGCATGAGCAGTTCTTC. It specifies CASSEPGPGRHEQFF.